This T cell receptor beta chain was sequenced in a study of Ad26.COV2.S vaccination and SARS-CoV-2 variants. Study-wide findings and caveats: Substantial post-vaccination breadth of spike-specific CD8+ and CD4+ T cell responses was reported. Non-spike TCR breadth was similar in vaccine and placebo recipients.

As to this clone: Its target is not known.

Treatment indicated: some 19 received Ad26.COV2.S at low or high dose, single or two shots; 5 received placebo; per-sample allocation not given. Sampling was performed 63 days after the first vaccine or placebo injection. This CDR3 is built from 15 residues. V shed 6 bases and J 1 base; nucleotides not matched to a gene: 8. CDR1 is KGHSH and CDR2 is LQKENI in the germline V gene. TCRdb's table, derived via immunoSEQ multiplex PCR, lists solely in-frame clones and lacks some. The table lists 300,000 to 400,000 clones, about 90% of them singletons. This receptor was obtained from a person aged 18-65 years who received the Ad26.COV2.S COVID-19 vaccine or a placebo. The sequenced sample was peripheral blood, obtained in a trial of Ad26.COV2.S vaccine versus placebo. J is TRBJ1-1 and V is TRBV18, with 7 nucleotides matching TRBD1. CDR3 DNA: TGTGCCAGCTCCCAGACAGGGAGTCGGAACACTGAAGCTTTCTTT. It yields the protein CASSQTGSRNTEAFF.